This passage covers 5 T cell receptor beta chains from one sample sequenced in a study of cytomegalovirus exposure and HLA in healthy donors. The PCR had 60 Vbeta and 13 Jbeta primers. The table came from immunoSEQ multiplex PCR; TCRdb's copy has only in-frame clones and leaves some out. The top ten clones hold nearly 7% of a sample with about 140,000 clones, roughly 80% of them seen once. Sequenced sample: PBMCs. The receptors were gathered from a man in his forties in good health and CMV-seropositive.

The chain has TRBV2 and TRBJ1-1, with 7 nucleotides matching TRBD1. The CDR3 covers 15 residues. Germline loops: CDR1 SNHLY, CDR2 FYNNEI. With 8 bases clipped from V and 5 bases from J, the junction kept 14 bases outside the gene matches. CDR3: CASGYRRTGLTEAFF. The DNA for the CDR3 is TGTGCCAGCGGTTACCGACGGACAGGTTTGACTGAAGCTTTCTTT.

This clone came up a few times. The chain links TRBV23-1 to TRBJ2-7, with 11 bases lining up with TRBD1. TRBV23-1 is an open reading frame whose function is uncertain. The CDR3 runs to 17 residues. With 3 bases clipped from V and 1 base from J, the junction kept 8 bases outside the gene matches. The CDR3 DNA is TGCGCCAGCAGTCACCAAGGACAGGGGGCCGAATCCTACGAGCAGTACTTC. As protein: CASSHQGQGAESYEQYF.

V gene TRBV6-1 combines with J gene TRBJ1-5; D remains ambiguous. The germline V and J ends were trimmed by 6 bases and 7 bases, with 19 bases remaining between them. CDR3 length equals 15 residues. The germline gives CDR1 MNHNS, CDR2 SASEGT. The CDR3 is CASSPVPREGQPQHF. For the CDR3, the DNA is TGTGCCAGCAGCCCCGTACCCCGGGAAGGACAGCCCCAGCATTTT.

A remark on this clone: Additional DNA sequences in this sample encode the identical CDR3. V and J are TRBV6-5 and TRBJ2-7, with D perhaps matching TRBD1 (6 bases). The CDR3 is 14 residues long. CDR1 is MNHEY and CDR2 is SVGAGI in the germline V gene. Trimming shortened V by 0 bases and J by 3 bases, and 9 bases separated the two germline ends. CDR3 sequence reads: CASSYSQGSYEQYF. The CDR3 coding sequence is TGTGCCAGCAGTTACTCTCAGGGGAGCTACGAGCAGTACTTC.

Only one count was recorded for this clone. The identical CDR3 is also encoded by other nucleotide sequences in the sample. V gene TRBV19 combines with J gene TRBJ2-7; 8 bases are shared with TRBD1. The CDR3 has 14 residues. The J segment lost 3 bases and the V segment lost 3 bases, leaving 4 bases of the junction unmatched. Germline assignment: CDR1 LNHDA and CDR2 SQIVND (reference sequence). CDR3 sequence: CASSMGTGGYEQYF. In nucleotides, the CDR3 is TGTGCCAGTAGTATGGGAACAGGGGGCTACGAGCAGTACTTC.